This entry features one T cell receptor beta chain sequence. Assay used: immunoSEQ multiplex PCR; TCRdb lists only in-frame clones, some missing. The table records 8,000 to 8,500 clones, around nine tenths of them present only once. This sample stems from a study of T cell clonotyping in hematopoietic cell transplantation. The receptor's source is a male patient in his sixties who had an allogeneic stem cell transplant from a related donor, so the T cells may come from the graft donor. Some clones in this sample may be carry-over from other donors' samples. The sample was peripheral blood mononuclear cells, taken at the time of graft-versus-host disease after allogeneic stem cell transplant.

CDR3 DNA: TGTGCCAGCAGTTACTCCCCGGTCGAGCAGTACTTC. It specifies CASSYSPVEQYF. The rearrangement uses TRBV6-6 and TRBJ2-7; D is unresolved. Trimming pared 0 bases from V and 6 bases from J, leaving 6 bases between. Germline assignment: CDR1 MNHNY and CDR2 SVGAGI (reference sequence). There are 12 residues in the CDR3.